This T cell receptor beta chain was identified in a study of Graves' ophthalmopathy and Graves' hyperthyroidism. Amplifying from RNA transcripts, the study obtained TCR beta CDR3 regions. The workflow started with a first-round RT-PCR run with HTBI primers and then moved on to a second-round multiplex PCR. TCRdb independently ran MiXCR on the multiplex PCR reads; one entry per CDR3 protein. Among about 240,000 distinct CDR3 sequences, 40% to 50% were seen once, and the ten largest hold about half. The V end was cut by 7 bases, the J end by 1 base, with 15 bases between. The length of the CDR3 is 14 residues. Germline loops: CDR1 SGDLS, CDR2 YYNGEE.

The sequence was collected from an adult man with Graves' ophthalmopathy. The sample was peripheral blood. The chain couples TRBV9 to TRBJ2-7; D may be TRBD1 (5 bases). CDR3 in amino acids: CASSPLTGSYEQYF. CDR3 nucleotide sequence: TGTGCCAGCTCACCGCTTACAGGATCCTACGAGCAGTACTTC.